A single sample is the source of the 16 T cell receptor beta chains below, sequenced in a study of T cells in localized non-small cell lung cancer. Measured with immunoSEQ multiplex PCR; TCRdb has only the in-frame clones, and not every one. The sample shows roughly 77,000 clones, about 88% of them seen only once. The specimen was peripheral blood, collected before any cancer treatment. Receptors originate from a woman between 40 and 69 years old with stage I squamous cell lung carcinoma.

Only a few counts were recorded for this clone. The chain recombines TRBV7-9 with TRBJ2-1; D unclear. Trimming left V 0 bases short and J 2 bases short, with 8 bases between. Germline V gene sequence: CDR1 SEHNR, CDR2 FQNEAQ (reference sequence). The CDR3 has 15 amino acids. CDR3 bases: TGTGCCAGCAGCTTAGCGTTTTCCACCTACAATGAGCAGTTCTTC. This gives the protein CASSLAFSTYNEQFF.

V and J are TRBV25-1 and TRBJ1-3; D unresolved. Germline values: CDR1 MGHDK, CDR2 SYGVNS. This CDR3 comprises 13 residues. Trimming removed 7 bases at V and 0 bases at J, with 7 bases between. The CDR3 spells CASTYSSGNTIYF. The DNA for the CDR3 is TGTGCCAGCACTTACAGCTCTGGAAACACCATATATTTT.

This clone was seen a few times. This rearrangement joins TRBV19 to TRBJ2-7; weak D call: TRBD2 (7 bases). This CDR3 has 16 amino acids. Germline CDR1 is LNHDA and CDR2 is SQIVND (reference sequence). V lost 4 bases to trimming and J lost 3 bases, with 19 bases between them. The DNA for the CDR3 is TGTGCCAGTAGTACCCTTACGATGGGGGGGCTCTACGAGCAGTACTTC. Encoded protein: CASSTLTMGGLYEQYF.

The chain joins TRBV5-4 to TRBJ2-1, with TRBD2 as a possible D gene (7 bases). Germline V gene sequence: CDR1 SGHNT, CDR2 YYREEE (reference sequence). There are 17 residues in the CDR3. V was clipped by 4 bases and J by 1 base, with 18 bases between them. CDR3 nucleotide sequence: TGTGCCAGCAGCCAACGAGGGGGGGGAATGTCCTACAATGAGCAGTTCTTC. This sequence encodes CASSQRGGGMSYNEQFF.

This chain joins TRBV7-9 and TRBJ1-2; 9 nucleotides agree with TRBD1. CDR3 size: 14 residues. Germline-derived CDR1 and CDR2 are SEHNR and FQNEAQ (reference sequence). V trimming: 5 bases; J trimming: 2 bases; junction bases outside the gene matches: 3. CDR3 nucleotides: TGTGCCAGCAGCCAGGACAGGGGAAACTATGGCTACACCTTC. This gives the protein CASSQDRGNYGYTF.

This CDR3 is CASSMGQGSGSGQPQHF. DNA for the CDR3: TGTGCCAGTAGTATGGGACAGGGGAGTGGGTCAGGACAGCCCCAGCATTTT. J is TRBJ1-5 and V is TRBV19; 10 bases align to TRBD1. The CDR3 covers 17 residues. Unmatched junction bases numbered 12, after V lost 3 bases and J lost 7 bases. Germline V gives CDR1 LNHDA, CDR2 SQIVND (reference sequence).

The chain has TRBV11-2 and TRBJ1-2, with D uncertain. Germline assignment: CDR1 SGHAT and CDR2 FQNNGV. V lost 4 bases to trimming and J lost 10 bases, with 10 bases between them. The CDR3 runs 11 residues. CDR3 in DNA: TGTGCCAGCAGCTCAAACTGGCTCTACACCTTC. Encoded protein: CASSSNWLYTF. Together with reference TRBV11-2 and TRBJ1-2, the CDR3 gives the full variable domain: EAGVAQSPRYKIIEKRQSVAFWCNPISGHATLYWYQQILGQGPKLLIQFQNNGVVDDSQLPKDRFSAERLKGVDSTLKIQPAKLEDSAVYLCASSSNWLYTFGSGTRLTVV.

The chain couples TRBV5-1 to TRBJ2-3; TRBD1 matches at 7 bases. CDR1 and CDR2 (germline): SGHRS, YFSETQ. V dropped 4 bases and J dropped 1; count of bases not matched to a gene: 6. The CDR3 is made up of 15 amino acids. The CDR3 DNA sequence: TGCGCCAGCAGCCTGGGACAGAAGGGCACAGATACGCAGTATTTT. It specifies CASSLGQKGTDTQYF.

The chain employs TRBV6-1 and TRBJ1-6; perhaps TRBD1 as D (5 bases). Germline values: CDR1 MNHNS, CDR2 SASEGT. The CDR3 runs 15 residues. Trimming pared 3 bases from V and 7 bases from J, leaving 13 bases between. The DNA of the CDR3 is TGTGCCAGCAGTGAGGGGGTCTCGGGGAATTCACCCCTCCACTTT. This sequence encodes CASSEGVSGNSPLHF.

J is TRBJ1-2 and V is TRBV6-5; D may be TRBD1 (6 bases). From germline, CDR1 is MNHEY and CDR2 SVGAGI. The V gene lost 11 bases and the J gene lost 8 bases, with 18 bases spanning the gap. This CDR3 comprises 12 residues. As DNA, the CDR3 is TGTGCCGCCGGGGGGCGCGGGGGCGGCTACACCTTC. Its translation is CAAGGRGGGYTF.

This chain joins TRBV7-6 and TRBJ1-1; D unresolved. Germline V gene data show CDR1 as SGHVS and CDR2 as FNYEAQ. The V end was cut by 5 bases, the J end by 6 bases, with 13 bases between. This CDR3 has 13 amino acids. The CDR3 nucleotides read TGTGCCAGCAGCCCCAACGGGCGCGCTGAAGCTTTCTTT. Its protein is CASSPNGRAEAFF.

In its sample, this clone was seen a few times. The CDR3 nucleotides are TGTGCCAGCAGGCCTGACAGGAGCCAAGAGACCCAGTACTTC. Protein sequence: CASRPDRSQETQYF. The genes are TRBV2 and TRBJ2-5, with D maybe TRBD1 (6 bases). CDR1 and CDR2 from the germline V gene are SNHLY and FYNNEI. This CDR3 comprises 14 residues. Trimming removed 6 bases from V and 1 base from J, with 12 bases in between.

The sample holds one count of this clone. The rearrangement joins TRBV18 to TRBJ1-1; D ambiguous. Germline CDR1 reads KGHSH; CDR2 reads LQKENI. Trimming cost V 2 bases and J 1 base, with 5 bases left between them. CDR3 length equals 13 residues. The CDR3 DNA is TGTGCCAGCTCACCAGCAGCGAACACTGAAGCTTTCTTT. As protein: CASSPAANTEAFF.

The chain is built from TRBV30 and TRBJ2-5; D might be TRBD1 or TRBD2, each matching 5 bases. With 0 bases removed from V and 5 bases from J, the gap between germline ends came to 16 bases. CDR3 size: 15 residues. The germline V gene encodes CDR1 GTSNPN and CDR2 SVGIG (reference sequence). This CDR3 reads CAWSVGWGPGETQYF. The CDR3 nucleotides read TGTGCCTGGAGTGTGGGGTGGGGACCCGGGGAGACCCAGTACTTC.

V usage is TRBV2 and J usage is TRBJ2-2; D not resolved. The CDR3 spans 13 residues. Germline V gene data show CDR1 as SNHLY and CDR2 as FYNNEI. V gave up 6 bases and J gave up 3 bases, with 8 bases separating them. CDR3 nucleotide sequence: TGTGCCAGCAGAGGTGGCCACACCGGGGAGCTGTTTTTT. Protein: CASRGGHTGELFF.

V usage is TRBV25-1 and J usage is TRBJ2-5; 10 bases match TRBD2. CDR1 MGHDK and CDR2 SYGVNS come from the germline V gene. The CDR3 runs to 15 residues. The V and J ends lost 2 bases and 5 bases, in that order; junction bases with no gene match: 5. CDR3 nucleotides: TGTGCCAGCAGTGAAGGAGGACTAGCGGTCGAGACCCAGTACTTC. It yields the protein CASSEGGLAVETQYF.